This entry describes one T cell receptor beta chain. This specimen belongs to a study of blood T cell repertoires in COVID-19. Study-wide background: Sites across the United States, Italy and Spain contributed samples from acute and convalescent COVID-19. Sample material is recorded as cDNA or gDNA derived from T cells, B-cell-depleted T cells, or PBMCs.

V was shortened by 6 bases and J by 8 bases, with 9 bases between the two germline ends. The CDR3 spans 11 residues. Germline CDR1 is LGHDT and CDR2 is YNNKEL (reference sequence). In the source study's methods: Estimation of nucleated cell counts was performed using reference gene primer amplification. Clones were sequenced by immunoSEQ multiplex PCR, and TCRdb holds only the in-frame ones, with some missing. V and J calls and clone size are as listed in that table; D and trimming were resolved from the DNA. The table records roughly 150,000 clones, less than 90% of them present only once. The sequenced sample consisted of peripheral blood. J is TRBJ2-3 and V is TRBV3-1 (or the pseudogene TRBV3-2), with a weak D call TRBD1 (5 bases). The source of this sequence is a woman aged 70 to 79 with acute or convalescent COVID-19. As DNA, the CDR3 is TGTGCCAGCAGTTCAGGGCCTACGCAGTATTTT. Protein product: CASSSGPTQYF.